These 14 T cell receptor beta chains originate from one sample sequenced in a study of cytomegalovirus exposure and HLA in healthy donors. PCR was performed using 60 Vbeta and 13 Jbeta primers. Measured with immunoSEQ multiplex PCR; TCRdb has only the in-frame clones, and not every one. Here the sample spans more than 110,000 clones, approximately 80% being singletons. The sample was PBMCs. These receptors were obtained from a male donor in good health and CMV-seronegative.

This clone was picked up a small number of times. The J gene is TRBJ1-3, the V gene TRBV5-8; 10 nucleotides align to TRBD1. The CDR3 loop spans 16 amino acids. CDR1 and CDR2 (germline): SGHTS, YDEGEE. The junction had 8 bases not matched to a gene; V was cut back by 4 bases and J by 4 bases. The CDR3, as DNA: TGTGCCAGCAGCCGGGACAGGGGCCTAGTGGGAAACACCATATATTTT. This sequence encodes CASSRDRGLVGNTIYF.

The chain employs TRBV19 and TRBJ2-3, with a possible D match to TRBD1 (6 bases). This CDR3 spans 15 amino acids. V shed 5 bases and J shed 2 bases, with 14 bases lying between them. Germline values: CDR1 LNHDA, CDR2 SQIVND (reference sequence). The DNA of the CDR3 is TGTGCCAGTAGTTGGACAGAATCTTCCACAGATACGCAGTATTTT. This sequence encodes CASSWTESSTDTQYF.

The chain is built from TRBV4-3 and TRBJ1-3; D not certain. The germline gives CDR1 LGHNA, CDR2 YSLEER. The CDR3 has 16 amino acids. V lost 0 bases and J lost 0, with 9 bases in between. In DNA form, the CDR3 reads TGCGCCAGCAGCCAAGAATCGTGGAGCTCTGGAAACACCATATATTTT. Its protein product is CASSQESWSSGNTIYF.

The chain has TRBV7-6 and TRBJ2-5; 10 nucleotides match TRBD1. The trim removed 0 bases at V and 6 bases at J, leaving 4 bases unmatched. The germline CDR1 and CDR2 sequences are SGHVS and FNYEAQ. The CDR3 consists of 15 residues. DNA of the CDR3: TGTGCCAGCAGCTTAGCTGGGACAGGGGAAAAGACCCAGTACTTC. Its translation is CASSLAGTGEKTQYF.

This rearrangement joins TRBV7-3 to TRBJ2-7, with 9 bases matching TRBD2. Germline CDR1 and CDR2: SGHTA and FQGTGA. This CDR3 spans 15 amino acids. V lost 5 bases and J lost 1; bases outside the gene matches: 6. The CDR3 coding sequence is TGTGCCAGCAGCCTGAGCGGGGGGTCTTCCTACGAGCAGTACTTC. Translated, it gives CASSLSGGSSYEQYF.

The chain has TRBV19 and TRBJ2-2; D is possibly TRBD1 (6 bases). The germline gives CDR1 LNHDA, CDR2 SQIVND (reference sequence). V dropped 7 bases and J dropped 6 bases, with 18 bases sitting between them. The CDR3 loop spans 15 amino acids. The CDR3 protein is CASTFRGSSAGELFF. The DNA for the CDR3 is TGTGCCAGTACCTTTAGGGGGTCATCAGCCGGGGAGCTGTTTTTT.

V gene TRBV28 combines with J gene TRBJ1-5, with a weak D call TRBD1 (5 bases). The CDR3 is 14 residues long. V dropped 8 bases and J dropped 5 bases, with 16 bases sitting between them. Germline V lookup: CDR1 MDHEN, CDR2 SYDVKM. The CDR3, as DNA: TGTGCCAGCCGCGGGGACTTCCGAGATCAGCCCCAGCATTTT. It yields the protein CASRGDFRDQPQHF.

The rearrangement links TRBV2 to TRBJ1-1, with D tentatively TRBD1 (6 bases). CDR1 is SNHLY and CDR2 is FYNNEI in the germline V gene. The ends were cut back, 3 bases at V and 5 bases at J, with 13 bases in the middle. The CDR3 contains 14 residues. Here the CDR3 reads CASSEGASGTEAFF. CDR3 sequence (DNA): TGTGCCAGCAGTGAGGGGGCTAGTGGGACTGAAGCTTTCTTT.

The V call is TRBV5-1, the J call TRBJ2-5; TRBD1 is a possible D gene (7 bases). Germline lookup yields CDR1 SGHRS and CDR2 YFSETQ. V dropped 2 bases and J dropped 4 bases, with 18 bases sitting between them. The CDR3 sequence is 16 residues long. CDR3 nucleotides: TGCGCCAGCAGCTTTAGGAGGGGGCCTTTGGGAGAGACCCAGTACTTC. The encoded protein is CASSFRRGPLGETQYF.

CDR3 region: CAISGFGVRETQYF. The CDR3 coding sequence is TGTGCCATCAGCGGATTCGGGGTCCGGGAGACCCAGTACTTC. V gene TRBV10-3 combines with J gene TRBJ2-5; D is possibly TRBD2 (5 bases). This CDR3 contains 14 residues. The germline V and J ends were trimmed by 6 bases and 5 bases, with 16 bases remaining between them. The germline V gene has CDR1 ENHRY and CDR2 SYGVKD.

The count of this clone is one. The rearrangement links TRBV4-1 to TRBJ1-1, with unresolved D. The CDR3 is made up of 16 amino acids. From germline, CDR1 is MGHRA and CDR2 YSYEKL. Trimming pared 3 bases from V and 4 bases from J, leaving 18 bases between. The chain's CDR3 is CASSHPRDSMSTEAFF. The CDR3 DNA reads as TGCGCCAGCAGCCATCCCCGGGATTCAATGAGCACTGAAGCTTTCTTT.

This clone was recorded a few times. The V gene is TRBV7-2, the J gene TRBJ1-2, with D possibly TRBD1 on 5 matching bases. Per the germline V gene, CDR1 is SGHTA and CDR2 is FQGNSA. CDR3 length: 13 residues. Trimming stripped 5 bases from V and 7 bases from J, with 14 bases between. The CDR3 is CASSVRVEGGYTF. As DNA, the CDR3 is TGTGCCAGCAGCGTCAGGGTGGAGGGTGGCTACACCTTC.

The table lists this clone with a few counts. The chain links TRBV19 to TRBJ2-1, with D perhaps TRBD1 (6 bases). There are 16 residues in the CDR3. CDR1 LNHDA and CDR2 SQIVND come from the germline V gene (reference sequence). V lost 4 bases to trimming and J lost 5 bases, with 18 bases between them. The CDR3 sequence: CASSTLSYRTDNEQFF. For the CDR3, the DNA is TGTGCCAGTAGTACCCTCAGCTACCGGACAGACAATGAGCAGTTCTTC.

The DNA of the CDR3 is TGCGCCAGCAGCTTGGTGACAGTCATGAACACTGAAGCTTTCTTT. Translating gives CASSLVTVMNTEAFF. J is TRBJ1-1 and V is TRBV5-1; D might be TRBD1 (5 bases). CDR1 SGHRS and CDR2 YFSETQ come from the germline V gene. V gave up 0 bases and J gave up 0 bases, with 9 bases separating them. The CDR3 spans 15 residues.